The rows below give T cell receptor beta chains drawn from one sample of a study. TCRdb independently ran MiXCR on the RT-PCR reads; one entry per CDR3 protein. The profile covers fewer than 800,000 distinct CDR3 sequences, with around 14% appearing a single time and 3.6% taken by the ten largest. Sequenced material: memory CD4+ T cells from blood. These TCRs come from a female donor in good health, serving as a healthy control. The CDR3 runs from the conserved cysteine through the conserved F or W. Each record gives: J gene, clone size, D gene, V gene, CDR3 protein, CDR3 DNA. A D gene is named only where the DNA matches it firmly. Only part of the rows carry a size: once, few, many, or a class if the clone is expanded.

>TRBJ2-3|-|-|TRBV20-1
CSARDRLRGGTDTQYF
TGCAGTGCTAGAGATCGTCTCCGCGGGGGCACAGATACGCAGTATTTT
>TRBJ1-5|-|-|TRBV27
CASSLGWGGQPQHF
TGTGCCAGCAGTTTAGGGTGGGGTGGACAGCCCCAGCATTTT
>TRBJ2-3|many|TRBD2|TRBV29-1
CSVVTGRRTDTQYF
TGCAGCGTTGTTACCGGGAGGAGGACAGATACGCAGTATTTT
>TRBJ2-5|many|-|TRBV7-2
CASSLASETQYF
TGTGCCAGCAGCCTCGCCTCGGAGACCCAGTACTTC
>TRBJ1-3|many|-|TRBV4-1
CASSQEGSSTGGNTIYF
TGCGCCAGCAGCCAAGAAGGGTCATCGACAGGAGGAAACACCATATATTTT
>TRBJ2-1|few|TRBD2|TRBV2
CAGGVYNEQFF
TGTGCCGGGGGGGTCTACAATGAGCAGTTCTTC
>TRBJ2-3|-|-|TRBV10-3
CAISAPGTSTDTQYF
TGTGCCATCAGTGCCCCCGGGACTAGCACAGATACGCAGTATTTT
>TRBJ2-5|few|-|TRBV20-1
CSASGLSQETQYF
TGCAGTGCTTCGGGACTCAGTCAAGAGACCCAGTACTTC
>TRBJ2-5|few|-|TRBV11-1
CASSLAGVAETQYF
TGTGCCAGCAGCTTAGCGGGAGTGGCAGAGACCCAGTACTTC
>TRBJ2-2|many|TRBD1|TRBV4-3
CASSTYLQGAGELFF
TGCGCCAGCAGCACCTACCTACAGGGGGCCGGGGAGCTGTTTTTT
>TRBJ1-2|-|TRBD1|TRBV28
CASSLWNGQDYGYTF
TGTGCCAGCAGTTTATGGAATGGACAGGACTATGGCTACACCTTC
>TRBJ1-5|-|-|TRBV20-1
CSALGPHGDNQPQHF
TGCAGTGCTCTGGGGCCACACGGGGACAATCAGCCCCAGCATTTT
>TRBJ1-1|many|-|TRBV5-1
CASSLSPTSANTEAFF
TGCGCCAGCAGCTTGAGCCCGACGTCGGCGAACACTGAAGCTTTCTTT
>TRBJ2-7|-|TRBD2|TRBV7-2
CASSFRTSGEGYLYEQYF
TGTGCCAGCAGCTTTAGGACTAGCGGGGAGGGGTATTTGTACGAGCAGTACTTC
>TRBJ2-1|few|-|TRBV5-1
CASSVYRGYNEQFF
TGCGCCAGCAGCGTTTATAGGGGGTACAATGAGCAGTTCTTC